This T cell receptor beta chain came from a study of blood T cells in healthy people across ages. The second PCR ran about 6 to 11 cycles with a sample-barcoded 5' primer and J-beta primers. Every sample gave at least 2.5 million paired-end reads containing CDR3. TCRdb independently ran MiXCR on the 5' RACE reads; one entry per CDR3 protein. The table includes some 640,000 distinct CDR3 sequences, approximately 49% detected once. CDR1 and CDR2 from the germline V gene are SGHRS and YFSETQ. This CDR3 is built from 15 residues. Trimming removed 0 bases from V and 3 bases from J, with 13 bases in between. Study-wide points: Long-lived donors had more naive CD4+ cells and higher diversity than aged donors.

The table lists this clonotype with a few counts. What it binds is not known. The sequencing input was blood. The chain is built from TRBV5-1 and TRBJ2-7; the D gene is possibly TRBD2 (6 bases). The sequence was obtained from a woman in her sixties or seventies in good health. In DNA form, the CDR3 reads TGCGCCAGCAGCTTGGTGGTCGCTAGCGACTACGAGCAGTACTTC. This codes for CASSLVVASDYEQYF. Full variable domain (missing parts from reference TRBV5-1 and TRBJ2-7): KAGVTQTPRYLIKTRGQQVTLSCSPISGHRSVSWYQQTPGQGLQFLFEYFSETQRNKGNFPGRFSGRQFSNSRSEMNVSTLELGDSALYLCASSLVVASDYEQYFGPGTRLTVT.